This TCR beta chain was documented in a study of T-cell memory formation after mild COVID-19. For the study at large: Clusters of TCRs were largely donor specific.

General study points: Detection of some responders pre-infection suggested pre-existing cross-reactive memory T cells participated.

This CDR3 has 14 residues. Germline CDR1 and CDR2: SGHRS and YFSETQ. V lost 7 bases and J lost 3; bases outside the gene matches: 6. A single record per CDR3 protein comes from TCRdb applying MiXCR to the 5' RACE reads. The sample holds some 290,000 distinct CDR3 sequences; 16% are singletons and the top ten take around a fifth. This clonotype has only a few counts. Antigen specificity is unknown. The chain couples TRBV5-1 to TRBJ2-3; 9 nucleotides agree with TRBD1. The sample consisted of PBMCs or a T cell subset sorted from them (not recorded which). This sequence originates from a man between 18 and 35 years old who had mild COVID-19 (a few samples of this study predate the infection). Cell type and time point are not known. CDR3 sequence: CASAPGQGTDTQYF. The CDR3 DNA reads TGCGCCAGCGCCCCGGGACAGGGAACAGATACGCAGTATTTT.